The 24 T cell receptor beta chains below were found in one sample sequenced in a study of T cell changes during pregnancy in multiple sclerosis. Method: immunoSEQ multiplex PCR; TCRdb's copy keeps in-frame clones and lacks some. This table has 66,000 or so clones, 90% to 95% appearing once. Sequenced material: CD8+ T cells from peripheral blood mononuclear cells, taken before pregnancy. These TCRs come from a female donor with multiple sclerosis, enrolled in a pregnancy study.

This clone was recorded only once. This chain joins TRBV7-3 and TRBJ2-2, with a tentative D call TRBD2 (6 bases). The CDR3 sequence is 14 residues long. Germline V lookup: CDR1 SGHTA, CDR2 FQGTGA. The ends were cut back, 3 bases at V and 7 bases at J, with 12 bases in the middle. The CDR3 DNA reads as TGTGCCAGCAGCTTCGGGACTTCGAGCGGGGAGCTGTTTTTT. As protein: CASSFGTSSGELFF.

The genes are TRBV4-1 and TRBJ2-1; 12 bases align to TRBD2. There are 17 residues in the CDR3. Trimming at V came to 0 bases and at J to 7 bases, leaving 7 bases not matched to a gene. Germline lookup yields CDR1 MGHRA and CDR2 YSYEKL. This CDR3 reads CASSQEPLAGGRNEQFF. CDR3 nucleotide sequence: TGCGCCAGCAGCCAAGAACCCCTAGCGGGGGGGAGGAATGAGCAGTTCTTC.

This chain's CDR3 is CAWSSPGRGLIRGTDTQYF. CDR3 DNA sequence: TGTGCCTGGAGTTCCCCCGGGAGGGGGCTTATTAGGGGCACAGATACGCAGTATTTT. The chain combines TRBV30 with TRBJ2-3; tentatively, D is TRBD2 (8 bases). CDR3 length equals 19 residues. Germline V gene data show CDR1 as GTSNPN and CDR2 as SVGIG (reference sequence). V was trimmed by 2 bases and J by 1 base, leaving 25 bases between them.

The V and J genes are TRBV7-2 and TRBJ2-3, with TRBD2 matching over 10 bases. Per the germline V gene, CDR1 is SGHTA and CDR2 is FQGNSA. The CDR3 extends over 16 amino acids. V shed 4 bases, J shed 6 bases, and the junction held 10 bases outside the gene matches. The CDR3 protein is CASSSYSGGPGDTQYF. DNA for the CDR3: TGTGCCAGCAGCTCCTATAGCGGGGGGCCCGGGGATACGCAGTATTTT.

This chain joins TRBV7-9 and TRBJ2-1; 7 nucleotides match TRBD2. The junction had 9 bases not matched to a gene; V was cut back by 1 base and J by 9 bases. CDR1 is SEHNR, CDR2 FQNEAQ, per germline (reference sequence). The CDR3 runs 15 residues. The DNA of the CDR3 is TGTGCCAGCAGCTTAGGGGGGGACTACCAACCTGAGCAGTTCTTC. Translated: CASSLGGDYQPEQFF.

This rearrangement joins TRBV6-1 to TRBJ2-3; TRBD2 might be the D (6 bases). V shed 6 bases and J shed 3 bases, with 13 bases lying between them. Looked up from germline, CDR1 is MNHNS and CDR2 is SASEGT. This CDR3 is built from 14 residues. As DNA, the CDR3 is TGTGCCAGCAGAGCCGTGGGACTTACAGATACGCAGTATTTT. The encoded protein is CASRAVGLTDTQYF.

The chain has TRBV4-1 and TRBJ2-7, with TRBD1 as a possible D gene (5 bases). Trimming removed 2 bases at V and 1 base at J, with 12 bases between. This CDR3 contains 15 residues. Looked up from germline, CDR1 is MGHRA and CDR2 is YSYEKL. CDR3 in DNA: TGCGCCAGCAGCCAACGGCAGGGCGGATCCTACGAGCAGTACTTC. Amino acids: CASSQRQGGSYEQYF.

The V call is TRBV29-1, the J call TRBJ1-3; TRBD1 is a possible D gene (5 bases). This CDR3 is built from 14 residues. Per the germline V gene, CDR1 is SQVTM and CDR2 is ANQGSEA. The CDR3 region is CSGATDNSGNTIYF. CDR3 sequence (DNA): TGCAGTGGGGCGACAGATAACTCTGGAAACACCATATATTTT.

CDR3 protein: CASSQAGYEQYF. The CDR3, as DNA: TGTGCCAGCAGCCAAGCGGGATACGAGCAGTACTTC. The V call is TRBV14, the J call TRBJ2-7, with a tentative D call TRBD2 (5 bases). V gave up 1 base and J gave up 4 bases, with 5 bases separating them. Germline values: CDR1 SGHDN, CDR2 FVKESK. The CDR3 has 12 amino acids.

V usage is TRBV5-8 and J usage is TRBJ1-1; D call uncertain. Germline CDR1 is SGHTS and CDR2 is YDEGEE. Trimming pared 4 bases from V and 2 bases from J, leaving 9 bases between. This CDR3 is built from 13 residues. The CDR3 DNA sequence: TGTGCCAGCAGCCACGACTTAAACACTGAAGCTTTCTTT. Protein product: CASSHDLNTEAFF. Using reference TRBV5-8 and TRBJ1-1 for the parts outside the CDR3, the full variable domain is EAGVTQSPTHLIKTRGQQATLRCSPISGHTSVYWYQQALGLGLQFLLWYDEGEERNRGNFPPRFSGRQFPNYSSELNVNALELEDSALYLCASSHDLNTEAFFGQGTRLTVV.

The genes are TRBV27 and TRBJ2-3; D may be TRBD2 (5 bases). Germline CDR1 MNHEY, CDR2 SMNVEV (reference sequence). The CDR3 has 14 amino acids. V was clipped by 1 base and J by 4 bases, with 9 bases between them. Here the CDR3 reads CASSLFGGADTQYF. The CDR3 DNA follows: TGTGCCAGCAGTTTATTTGGAGGCGCAGATACGCAGTATTTT.

V gene TRBV5-5 combines with J gene TRBJ1-5; D is unresolved. This CDR3 is built from 15 residues. Germline-derived CDR1 and CDR2 are SGHKS and YYEKEE (reference sequence). Trimming shortened V by 0 bases and J by 0 bases, and 7 bases separated the two germline ends. As DNA, the CDR3 is TGTGCCAGCAGCTTGGGTCAGGCTAGCAATCAGCCCCAGCATTTT. It specifies CASSLGQASNQPQHF. The full variable domain, with the rest looked up from reference TRBV5-5 and TRBJ1-5, is DAGVTQSPTHLIKTRGQQVTLRCSPISGHKSVSWYQQVLGQGPQFIFQYYEKEERGRGNFPDRFSARQFPNYSSELNVNALLLGDSALYLCASSLGQASNQPQHFGDGTRLSIL.

The rearrangement uses TRBV7-8 and TRBJ1-1, with D tentatively TRBD1 (5 bases). V was pared by 3 bases and J by 7 bases, with 15 bases between. There are 14 residues in the CDR3. From germline, CDR1 is SGHVS and CDR2 FQNEAQ. Here the CDR3 reads CASSLGGTRIEAFF. CDR3 bases: TGTGCCAGCAGCTTGGGAGGGACCAGGATTGAAGCTTTCTTT.

V is TRBV19 and J is TRBJ2-1; 7 positions agree with TRBD1. J was trimmed by 7 bases and V by 3 bases; bases with no gene match: 6. The CDR3 length is 14 residues. Germline V gives CDR1 LNHDA, CDR2 SQIVND (reference sequence). DNA of the CDR3: TGTGCCAGTAGTATTTGGGGACAGAAAAATGAGCAGTTCTTC. As protein: CASSIWGQKNEQFF.

V is TRBV4-1 and J is TRBJ2-1; 15 bases are shared with TRBD2. From germline, CDR1 is MGHRA and CDR2 YSYEKL. This CDR3 region has 16 residues. Germline trimming cut 5 bases from V and 9 bases from J; bases unmatched to any gene: 8. The CDR3 coding sequence is TGCGCCAGCAGCTCTAGGACTAGCGGGGGGGATGGTGAGCAGTTCTTC. As protein: CASSSRTSGGDGEQFF.

The CDR3 sequence is CASSLHREGGLGNQPQHF. The CDR3 DNA reads TGTGCCAGCAGCTTACATCGGGAAGGGGGCCTGGGGAATCAGCCCCAGCATTTT. This chain uses TRBV11-3 with TRBJ1-5; 7 bases agree with TRBD1. Trimming took 2 bases from V and 4 from J; bases not matched to a gene: 14. In germline, CDR1 is SGHNT, CDR2 YENEEA. The CDR3 extends over 18 amino acids.

The chain joins TRBV6-6 to TRBJ1-1, with D maybe TRBD1 (6 bases). V lost 2 bases, J lost 6 bases, and 13 bases lay in between. The CDR3 runs to 14 residues. From germline, CDR1 is MNHNY and CDR2 SVGAGI (reference sequence). CDR3 bases: TGTGCCAGCAGTTACCAGGGGTACGTCGCTGAAGCTTTCTTT. The encoded protein is CASSYQGYVAEAFF.

The rearrangement uses TRBV10-3 and TRBJ2-5, with 7 bases matching TRBD1. The junction had 9 bases not matched to a gene; V was cut back by 10 bases and J by 4 bases. The germline CDR1 and CDR2 sequences are ENHRY and SYGVKD. The CDR3 runs to 13 residues. This CDR3 reads CATDDREGETQYF. Written as DNA, the CDR3 is TGTGCCACCGATGACAGGGAAGGAGAGACCCAGTACTTC.

This chain links TRBV27 with TRBJ2-7; TRBD1 agrees at 11 bases. This CDR3 comprises 16 residues. Germline V gives CDR1 MNHEY, CDR2 SMNVEV (reference sequence). V trimming: 6 bases; J trimming: 7 bases; junction bases outside the gene matches: 14. CDR3 nucleotides: TGTGCCAGCAGCCCCCAAGGGGGACAGGGGGTGTGGGAGCAGTACTTC. Translation gives CASSPQGGQGVWEQYF.

The CDR3 bases are TGTGCCAGCAGGGTTGGACAGGGCGCCTACAATGAGCAGTTCTTC. It codes for CASRVGQGAYNEQFF. V gene TRBV6-5 combines with J gene TRBJ2-1, with 8 bases matching TRBD1. The CDR3 has 15 amino acids. V was clipped by 6 bases and J by 2 bases; unmatched bases: 6. Germline V gene lookup returns CDR1 MNHEY and CDR2 SVGAGI.

This rearrangement joins TRBV13 to TRBJ2-1, with TRBD1 identical over 11 bases. The CDR3 length is 16 residues. The junction had 6 bases not matched to a gene; V was cut back by 5 bases and J by 3 bases. Looked up from germline, CDR1 is PRHDT and CDR2 is FYEKMQ (reference sequence). Here the CDR3 reads CASSPTGTGGYNEQFF. The CDR3 region has the DNA TGTGCCAGCAGCCCAACCGGGACAGGGGGCTACAATGAGCAGTTCTTC.

The chain links TRBV9 to TRBJ2-5; TRBD2 matches at 8 bases. There are 14 residues in the CDR3. CDR1 is SGDLS and CDR2 is YYNGEE in the germline V gene. V lost 3 bases and J lost 1; bases outside the gene matches: 2. The CDR3 nucleotides are TGTGCCAGCAGCGGTAGCGGGGTCCAAGAGACCCAGTACTTC. It codes for CASSGSGVQETQYF.

DNA for the CDR3: TGTGCCAGCAGTTACGCCCGGGGACAAGAATACCAGTACTTC. This encodes CASSYARGQEYQYF. The chain links TRBV28 to TRBJ2-5; possibly TRBD1 for D (6 bases). The CDR3 totals 14 residues. The germline V gene has CDR1 MDHEN and CDR2 SYDVKM. V was cut by 4 bases and J by 10 bases, with 19 bases left in between.

This clone was seen just once. The chain has TRBV9 and TRBJ2-7; 8 nucleotides align to TRBD1. Per the germline V gene, CDR1 is SGDLS and CDR2 is YYNGEE. CDR3 size: 14 residues. V dropped 3 bases and J dropped 7; count of bases not matched to a gene: 9. DNA of the CDR3: TGTGCCAGCAGCGCCGGACAGGGCGGCAGAGAGCAGTACTTC. It translates to CASSAGQGGREQYF.